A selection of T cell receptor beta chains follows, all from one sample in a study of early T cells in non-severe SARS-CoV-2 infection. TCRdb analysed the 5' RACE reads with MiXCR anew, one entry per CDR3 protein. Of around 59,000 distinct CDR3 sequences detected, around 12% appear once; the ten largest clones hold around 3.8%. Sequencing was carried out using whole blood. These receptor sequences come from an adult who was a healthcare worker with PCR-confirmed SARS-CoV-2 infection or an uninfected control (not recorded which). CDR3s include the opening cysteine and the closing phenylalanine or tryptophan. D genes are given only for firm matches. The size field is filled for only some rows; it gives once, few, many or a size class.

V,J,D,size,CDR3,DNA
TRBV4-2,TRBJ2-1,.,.,CASSRTGPSDEQFF,TGTGCCAGCAGCCGGACGGGACCGTCAGATGAGCAGTTCTTC
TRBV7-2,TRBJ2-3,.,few,CASSLGSISTDTQYF,TGTGCCAGCAGCTTAGGTTCCATTAGCACAGATACGCAGTATTTT
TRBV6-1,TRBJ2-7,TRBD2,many,CASSLGLAGPYEQYF,TGTGCCAGCAGCTTAGGACTAGCGGGGCCCTACGAGCAGTACTTC
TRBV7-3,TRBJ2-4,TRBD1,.,CASSSMTGGASIQYF,TGTGCCAGCAGCTCAATGACAGGGGGCGCGAGCATTCAGTACTTC
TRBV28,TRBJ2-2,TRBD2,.,CASSTSGRATGELFF,TGTGCCAGCAGTACTAGCGGGAGGGCCACCGGGGAGCTGTTTTTT
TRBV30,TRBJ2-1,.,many,CAWSGSYNEQFF,TGTGCCTGGAGTGGTAGCTACAATGAGCAGTTCTTC
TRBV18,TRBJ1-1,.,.,CASSPNLMNTEAFF,TGTGCCAGCTCACCCAATCTCATGAACACTGAAGCTTTCTTT
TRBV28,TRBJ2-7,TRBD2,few,CASSLGVAGAYEQYF,TGTGCCAGCAGTTTAGGAGTAGCGGGAGCATACGAGCAGTACTTC
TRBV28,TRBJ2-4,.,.,CASSLLGSQNIQYF,TGTGCCAGCAGTTTGTTAGGCAGCCAAAACATTCAGTACTTC
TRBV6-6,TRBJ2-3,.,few,CASSYLDSTDTQYF,TGTGCCAGCAGTTATCTGGACAGCACAGATACGCAGTATTTT
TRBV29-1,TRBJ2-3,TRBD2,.,CSVEGAGGVDTQYF,TGCAGCGTTGAAGGAGCGGGAGGGGTAGATACGCAGTATTTT
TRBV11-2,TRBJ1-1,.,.,CASIKGGTEAFF,TGTGCCAGCATTAAGGGGGGCACTGAAGCTTTCTTT
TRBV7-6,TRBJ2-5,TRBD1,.,CASSGGQAKGAQYF,TGTGCCAGCAGCGGGGGACAGGCCAAGGGGGCCCAGTACTTC
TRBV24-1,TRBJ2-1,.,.,CATSDLLGRNEQFF,TGTGCCACCAGTGATTTATTGGGGAGGAATGAGCAGTTCTTC
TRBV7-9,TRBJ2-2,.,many,CASSFGPNTGELFF,TGTGCCAGCAGCTTCGGTCCGAACACCGGGGAGCTGTTTTTT
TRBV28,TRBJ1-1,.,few,CASQLKHTGKAFF,TGTGCCAGCCAACTAAAGCATACAGGGAAAGCTTTCTTT
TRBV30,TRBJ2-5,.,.,CAWSVQGTQYF,TGTGCCTGGAGTGTACAAGGGACCCAGTACTTC
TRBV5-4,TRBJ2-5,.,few,CASSLDQQETQYF,TGTGCCAGCAGCTTGGACCAGCAAGAGACCCAGTACTTC
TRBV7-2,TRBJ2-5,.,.,CASSLAAMAGQETQYF,TGTGCCAGCAGCTTAGCTGCGATGGCAGGACAAGAGACCCAGTACTTC
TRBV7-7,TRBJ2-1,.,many,CASSPTSGDDEQFF,TGTGCCAGCAGCCCTACATCAGGGGACGATGAGCAGTTCTTC
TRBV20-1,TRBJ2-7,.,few,CSARDLKVTYEQYF,TGCAGTGCTAGGGACCTTAAAGTAACCTACGAGCAGTACTTC
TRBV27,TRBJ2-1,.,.,CASSSLAAFNEQFF,TGTGCCAGCAGCTCCTTGGCGGCCTTCAATGAGCAGTTCTTC
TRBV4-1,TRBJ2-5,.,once,CASSPTDFQETQYF,TGCGCCAGCAGCCCTACGGACTTTCAAGAGACCCAGTACTTC
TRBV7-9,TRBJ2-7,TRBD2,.,CASSPRSSGTYEQYF,TGTGCCAGCAGCCCCAGGTCTAGCGGGACCTACGAGCAGTACTTC
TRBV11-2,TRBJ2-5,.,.,CASSPITGTRYGTQYF,TGTGCCAGCAGCCCCATAACCGGGACCAGGTATGGGACCCAGTACTTC
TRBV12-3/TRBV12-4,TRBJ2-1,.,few,CASSFNQDPTYNEQFF,TGTGCCAGCAGTTTTAACCAGGACCCCACCTACAATGAGCAGTTCTTC
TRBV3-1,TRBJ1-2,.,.,CASSHPSRGDNYGYTF,TGTGCCAGCAGCCACCCCAGTCGGGGGGACAACTATGGCTACACCTTC
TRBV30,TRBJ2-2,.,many,CAWTPLGTLTGELFF,TGTGCCTGGACCCCCTTGGGGACTTTAACCGGGGAGCTGTTTTTT
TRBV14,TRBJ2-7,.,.,CASSPRQHSYEQYF,TGTGCCAGCAGTCCTCGACAGCACTCCTACGAGCAGTACTTC
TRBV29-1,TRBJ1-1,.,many,CSVKRGDTEAFF,TGCAGCGTGAAGAGGGGTGACACTGAAGCTTTCTTT
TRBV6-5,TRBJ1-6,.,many,CASSSSNSPLHF,TGTGCCAGCAGTTCCAGCAATTCACCCCTCCACTTT